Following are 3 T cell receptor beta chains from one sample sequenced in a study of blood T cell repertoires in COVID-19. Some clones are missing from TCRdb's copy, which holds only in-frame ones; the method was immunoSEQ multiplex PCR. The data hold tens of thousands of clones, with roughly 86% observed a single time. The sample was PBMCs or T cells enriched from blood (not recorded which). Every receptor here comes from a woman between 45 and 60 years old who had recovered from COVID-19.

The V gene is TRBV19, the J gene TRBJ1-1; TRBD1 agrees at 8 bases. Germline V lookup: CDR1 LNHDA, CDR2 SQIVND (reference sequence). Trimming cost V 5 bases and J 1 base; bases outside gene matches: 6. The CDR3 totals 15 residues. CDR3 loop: CASSSDRGSNTEAFF. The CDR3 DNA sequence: TGTGCCAGTAGTTCCGACAGGGGCTCGAACACTGAAGCTTTCTTT. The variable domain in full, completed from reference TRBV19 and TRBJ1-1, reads DGGITQSPKYLFRKEGQNVTLSCEQNLNHDAMYWYRQDPGQGLRLIYYSQIVNDFQKGDIAEGYSVSREKKESFPLTVTSAQKNPTAFYLCASSSDRGSNTEAFFGQGTRLTVV.

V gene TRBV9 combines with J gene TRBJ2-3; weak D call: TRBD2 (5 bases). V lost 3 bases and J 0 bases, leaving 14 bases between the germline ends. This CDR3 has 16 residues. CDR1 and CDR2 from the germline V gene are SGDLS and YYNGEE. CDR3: CASSARTGISTDTQYF. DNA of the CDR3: TGTGCCAGCAGCGCCCGGACTGGGATTAGCACAGATACGCAGTATTTT.

Written as DNA, the CDR3 is TGTGCCAGCAGCGAACAGGGGGCGGGCGCTGAAGCTTTCTTT. Protein product: CASSEQGAGAEAFF. This chain connects TRBV7-2 to TRBJ1-1; 9 bases match TRBD1. The CDR3 contains 14 residues. The trim removed 5 bases at V and 6 bases at J, leaving 7 bases unmatched. Looked up from germline, CDR1 is SGHTA and CDR2 is FQGNSA.